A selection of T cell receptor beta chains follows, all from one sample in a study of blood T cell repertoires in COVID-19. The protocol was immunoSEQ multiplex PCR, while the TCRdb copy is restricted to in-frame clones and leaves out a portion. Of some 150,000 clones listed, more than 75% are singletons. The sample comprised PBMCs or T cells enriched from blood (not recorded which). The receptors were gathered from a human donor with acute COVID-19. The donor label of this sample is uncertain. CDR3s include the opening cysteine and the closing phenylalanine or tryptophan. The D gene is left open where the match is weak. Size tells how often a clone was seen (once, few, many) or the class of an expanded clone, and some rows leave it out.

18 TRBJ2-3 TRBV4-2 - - CASSQERSGSPGTDTQYF TGTGCCAGCAGCCAAGAAAGGAGCGGGTCCCCTGGCACAGATACGCAGTATTTT
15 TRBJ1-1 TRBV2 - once CASRKVGARKTEAFF TGTGCCAGCAGGAAGGTGGGGGCGAGGAAAACTGAAGCTTTCTTT
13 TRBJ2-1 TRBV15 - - CATRTLTYNEQFF TGTGCTACCAGGACTCTAACCTACAATGAGCAGTTCTTC
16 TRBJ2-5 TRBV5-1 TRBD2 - CASSLRLAGGAETQYF TGCGCCAGCAGCTTGCGTCTAGCGGGGGGTGCGGAGACCCAGTACTTC
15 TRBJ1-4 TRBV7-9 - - CASSPTGTGNEKLFF TGTGCCAGCAGCCCCACCGGGACTGGGAATGAAAAACTGTTTTTT
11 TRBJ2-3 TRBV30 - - CAWSESDTQYF TGTGCCTGGAGTGAAAGCGATACGCAGTATTTT
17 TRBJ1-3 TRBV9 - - CASSVETQDYSGNTIYF TGTGCCAGCAGCGTAGAGACGCAGGATTACTCTGGAAACACCATATATTTT
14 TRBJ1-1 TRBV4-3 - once CASSTSGESTEAFF TGCGCCAGCAGCACATCAGGGGAGTCCACTGAAGCTTTCTTT
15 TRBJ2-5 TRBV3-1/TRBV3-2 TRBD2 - CASSQVTSAEETQYF TGTGCCAGCAGCCAAGTAACTAGCGCGGAAGAGACCCAGTACTTC
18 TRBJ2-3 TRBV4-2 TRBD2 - CASSQPGLAGAHTDTQYF TGTGCCAGCAGCCAACCGGGACTAGCGGGGGCCCACACAGATACGCAGTATTTT
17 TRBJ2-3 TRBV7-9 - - CASSLARSPARGDTQYF TGTGCCAGCAGCTTAGCCAGGTCGCCAGCAAGGGGAGATACGCAGTATTTT
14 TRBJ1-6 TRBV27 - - CASSSPGHRKPLHF TGTGCCAGCAGTTCCCCGGGACATAGGAAGCCCCTCCACTTT
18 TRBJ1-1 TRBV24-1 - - CATSVSPAPGFGNTEAFF TGTGCCACCAGTGTTAGCCCTGCCCCAGGGTTTGGGAACACTGAAGCTTTCTTT
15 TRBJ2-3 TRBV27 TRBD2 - CASSPLAGGQDTQYF TGTGCCAGCAGTCCCTTAGCGGGGGGGCAAGATACGCAGTATTTT
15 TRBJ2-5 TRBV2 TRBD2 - CASRGGGGARGTQYF TGTGCCAGCAGAGGCGGCGGGGGGGCCCGGGGGACCCAGTACTTC
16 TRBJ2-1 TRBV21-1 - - CASSKRTSGVYNEQFF TGTGCCAGCAGCAAAAGGACTAGCGGGGTTTATAATGAGCAGTTCTTC
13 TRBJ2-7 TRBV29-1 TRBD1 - CSVADRGLYEQYF TGCAGCGTGGCGGACAGGGGGCTATACGAGCAGTACTTC
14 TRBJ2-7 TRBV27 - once CASSLAQAAYEQYF TGTGCCAGCAGTTTAGCCCAGGCCGCCTACGAGCAGTACTTC
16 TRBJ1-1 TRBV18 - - CASSPGFPEGDTEAFF TGTGCCAGCTCACCAGGATTTCCCGAAGGGGACACTGAAGCTTTCTTT
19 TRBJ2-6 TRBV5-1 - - CASSLRVRVSISGANVLTF TGCGCCAGCAGCTTGCGGGTCAGGGTCTCGATTTCTGGGGCCAACGTCCTGACTTTC
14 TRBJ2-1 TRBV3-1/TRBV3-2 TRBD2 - CASSSGGVYNEQFF TGTGCCAGCAGCTCCGGGGGGGTCTACAATGAGCAGTTCTTC
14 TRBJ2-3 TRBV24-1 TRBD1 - CATSVTGGTDTQYF TGTGCCACCAGTGTCACAGGGGGCACCGATACGCAGTATTTT
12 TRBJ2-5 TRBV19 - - CATRGLTETQYF TGTGCCACCAGAGGATTGACGGAGACCCAGTACTTC
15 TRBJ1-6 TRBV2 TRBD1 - CATQTGGSYNSPLHF TGTGCCACCCAGACAGGGGGCTCCTATAATTCACCCCTCCACTTT
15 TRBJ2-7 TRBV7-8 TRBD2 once CASSSLAGASYEQYF TGTGCCAGCAGCTCCCTAGCGGGGGCGTCCTACGAGCAGTACTTC
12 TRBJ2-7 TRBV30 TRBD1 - CAWRDRGHEQYF TGTGCCTGGAGGGACAGGGGCCACGAGCAGTACTTC
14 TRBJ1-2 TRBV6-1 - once CASSDWGANYGYTF TGTGCCAGCAGTGATTGGGGGGCTAACTATGGCTACACCTTC
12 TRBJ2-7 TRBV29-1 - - CSVARPRGEQYF TGCAGCGTAGCGAGACCGAGAGGCGAGCAGTACTTC
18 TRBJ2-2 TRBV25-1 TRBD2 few CASSATGRGGPNTGELFF TGTGCCAGCAGCGCTACCGGGCGGGGGGGCCCGAACACCGGGGAGCTGTTTTTT
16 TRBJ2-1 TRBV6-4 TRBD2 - CASSDSPSGDLDEQFF TGTGCCAGCAGTGACTCCCCTAGCGGGGACCTCGATGAGCAGTTCTTC
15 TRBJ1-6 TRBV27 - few CASSLSIGYNSPLHF TGTGCCAGCAGTTTATCGATCGGTTATAATTCACCCCTCCACTTT
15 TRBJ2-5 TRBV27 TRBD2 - CASSSPGGESETQYF TGTGCCAGCAGTTCCCCCGGGGGGGAGAGTGAGACCCAGTACTTC
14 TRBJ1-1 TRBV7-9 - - CASSQIRGNTEAFF TGTGCCAGCAGCCAAATTCGGGGGAACACTGAAGCTTTCTTT
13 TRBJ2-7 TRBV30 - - CAWSGTAYYEQYF TGTGCCTGGAGCGGAACAGCTTATTACGAGCAGTACTTC
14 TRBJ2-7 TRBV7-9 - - CASSPARQAYEQYF TGTGCCAGCAGCCCCGCCAGGCAGGCCTACGAGCAGTACTTC
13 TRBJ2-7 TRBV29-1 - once CSVETGHTYEQYF TGCAGCGTTGAAACGGGACACACCTACGAGCAGTACTTC
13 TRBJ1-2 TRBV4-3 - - CASSQGMAYGYTF TGCGCCAGCAGCCAAGGTATGGCCTATGGCTACACCTTC
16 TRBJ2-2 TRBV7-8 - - CASTLLIAANTGELFF TGTGCCAGCACCCTCCTGATAGCGGCGAACACCGGGGAGCTGTTTTTT
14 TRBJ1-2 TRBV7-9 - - CASSHEWAQDGYTF TGTGCCAGCAGCCATGAGTGGGCTCAGGATGGCTACACCTTC
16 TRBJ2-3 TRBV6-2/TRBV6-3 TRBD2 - CASSPGDSGGADTQYF TGTGCCAGCAGCCCTGGGGATAGCGGGGGGGCAGATACGCAGTATTTT
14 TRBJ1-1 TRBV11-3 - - CASSFRARRTEAFF TGTGCCAGCAGCTTTAGAGCACGGCGGACTGAAGCTTTCTTT
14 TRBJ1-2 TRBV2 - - CASSESGGNYGYTF TGTGCCAGCAGTGAATCCGGGGGGAACTATGGCTACACCTTC
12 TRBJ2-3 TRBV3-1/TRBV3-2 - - CASSHLSDTQYF TGTGCCAGCAGCCACCTATCCGATACGCAGTATTTT
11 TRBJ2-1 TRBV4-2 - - CASTDEGPQFF TGTGCCAGCACCGACGAGGGCCCCCAGTTCTTC
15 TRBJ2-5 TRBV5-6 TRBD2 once CASSLYSGLTETQYF TGTGCCAGCAGCTTGTATAGCGGGCTGACGGAGACCCAGTACTTC
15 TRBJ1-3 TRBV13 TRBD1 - CASSIQGAGGNTIYF TGTGCCAGCAGCATACAGGGGGCTGGTGGAAACACCATATATTTT
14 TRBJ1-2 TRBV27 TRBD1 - CASSPTGFGYGYTF TGTGCCAGCAGCCCGACAGGGTTCGGCTATGGCTACACCTTC
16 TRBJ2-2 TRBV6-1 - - CASSEASGRVTGELFF TGTGCCAGCAGTGAAGCATCGGGGAGAGTCACCGGGGAGCTGTTTTTT
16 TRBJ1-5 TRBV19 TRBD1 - CASSMGQRKTLQPQHF TGTGCCAGTAGTATGGGACAGAGAAAGACTCTTCAGCCCCAGCATTTT
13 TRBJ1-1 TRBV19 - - CASSREGRTEAFF TGTGCCAGTAGTCGCGAAGGGAGAACTGAAGCTTTCTTT
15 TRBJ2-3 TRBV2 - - CASSEPQGLTDTQYF TGTGCCAGCAGTGAACCCCAGGGGTTGACAGATACGCAGTATTTT
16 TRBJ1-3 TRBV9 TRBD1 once CASSAGQAYSGNTIYF TGTGCCAGCAGCGCGGGACAGGCCTACTCTGGAAACACCATATATTTT
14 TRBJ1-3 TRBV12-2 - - CASRSGQGWNTIYF TGTGCAAGTCGCTCCGGACAGGGATGGAACACCATATATTTT
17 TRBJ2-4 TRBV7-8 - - CASSLAPRGIAKNIQYF TGTGCCAGCAGCTTGGCTCCGCGGGGCATAGCCAAAAACATTCAGTACTTC